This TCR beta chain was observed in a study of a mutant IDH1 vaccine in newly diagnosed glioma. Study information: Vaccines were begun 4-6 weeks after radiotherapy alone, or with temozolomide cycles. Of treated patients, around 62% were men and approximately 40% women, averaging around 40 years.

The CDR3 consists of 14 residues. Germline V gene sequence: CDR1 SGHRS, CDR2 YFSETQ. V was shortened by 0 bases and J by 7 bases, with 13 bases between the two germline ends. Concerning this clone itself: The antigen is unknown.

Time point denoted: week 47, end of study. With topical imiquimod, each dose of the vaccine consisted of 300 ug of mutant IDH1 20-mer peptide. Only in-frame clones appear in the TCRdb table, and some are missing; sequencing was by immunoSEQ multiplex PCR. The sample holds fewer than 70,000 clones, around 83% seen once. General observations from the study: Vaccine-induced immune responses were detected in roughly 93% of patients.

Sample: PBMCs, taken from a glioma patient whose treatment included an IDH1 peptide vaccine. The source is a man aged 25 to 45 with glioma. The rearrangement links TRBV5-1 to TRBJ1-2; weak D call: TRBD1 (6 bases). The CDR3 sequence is CASSLEGGASGYTF. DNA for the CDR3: TGCGCCAGCAGCTTGGAAGGGGGGGCGAGTGGCTACACCTTC.